The rows below give T cell receptor beta chains drawn from one sample of a study of Tregs in tolerant kidney transplant recipients. TCRdb keeps only in-frame clones here, not all; method: immunoSEQ multiplex PCR. The table has about 100,000 clones, over 85% seen once. The sequencing used CD4+ T cells from blood (PBMCs), collected 12 months after the transplant. The receptors shown here come from a human patient who received a combined kidney and bone marrow transplant. Some of the T cells might come from the graft donor. Each CDR3 is given with its conserved first and last residue. D genes are given only for firm matches. A row's size may be missing; if present it is once, few, many or a size class.

cdr3_length: 15
v_call: TRBV18
clone_size: .
j_call: TRBJ1-3
d_call: .
cdr3_nt: TGTGCCAGCTCACCACGGCAGATTGCTGGAAACACCATATATTTT
cdr3_aa: CASSPRQIAGNTIYF

cdr3_length: 16
v_call: TRBV4-3
clone_size: .
j_call: TRBJ2-3
d_call: .
cdr3_nt: TGCGCCAGCAGCCCCCGGGCGGGTTATAGGACAGATACGCAGTATTTT
cdr3_aa: CASSPRAGYRTDTQYF

cdr3_length: 17
v_call: TRBV27
clone_size: once
j_call: TRBJ2-7
d_call: TRBD1
cdr3_nt: TGTGCCAGCAGAGTTTCAGCAGTGAGGGGGCGCGGCTACGAGCAGTACTTC
cdr3_aa: CASRVSAVRGRGYEQYF

cdr3_length: 16
v_call: TRBV5-1
clone_size: .
j_call: TRBJ2-3
d_call: TRBD2
cdr3_nt: TGCGCCAGCAGCTTGGCCGGGACTAGCGGCACAGATACGCAGTATTTT
cdr3_aa: CASSLAGTSGTDTQYF

cdr3_length: 14
v_call: TRBV7-9
clone_size: once
j_call: TRBJ2-7
d_call: .
cdr3_nt: TGTGCCAGCAGCTCCGACTCTACTTCCTACGAGCAGTACTTC
cdr3_aa: CASSSDSTSYEQYF

cdr3_length: 16
v_call: TRBV5-1
clone_size: .
j_call: TRBJ2-3
d_call: TRBD2
cdr3_nt: TGCGCCAGCAGCTTGGTGGCTAGCGGGAGACCCGATACGCAGTATTTT
cdr3_aa: CASSLVASGRPDTQYF

cdr3_length: 15
v_call: TRBV9
clone_size: .
j_call: TRBJ1-3
d_call: .
cdr3_nt: TGTGCCAGCAGCGTAGATGGCAGATCTGGAAACACCATATATTTT
cdr3_aa: CASSVDGRSGNTIYF

cdr3_length: 18
v_call: TRBV7-6
clone_size: .
j_call: TRBJ1-1
d_call: .
cdr3_nt: TGTGCCAGCAGCTTAGCCCCCTCCCGGGGGAGGTCGAACACTGAAGCTTTCTTT
cdr3_aa: CASSLAPSRGRSNTEAFF

cdr3_length: 13
v_call: TRBV5-1
clone_size: .
j_call: TRBJ2-7
d_call: .
cdr3_nt: TGCGCCAGCAGCTTGGCCGGGTACTACGAGCAGTACTTC
cdr3_aa: CASSLAGYYEQYF

cdr3_length: 14
v_call: TRBV19
clone_size: .
j_call: TRBJ1-2
d_call: TRBD1
cdr3_nt: TGTGCCAGTAGTACCTGGGACAGACTCTATGGCTACACCTTC
cdr3_aa: CASSTWDRLYGYTF

cdr3_length: 14
v_call: TRBV15
clone_size: once
j_call: TRBJ2-7
d_call: .
cdr3_nt: TGTGCCACCAGCAGTCTAAGCGGCCCCTACGAGCAGTACTTC
cdr3_aa: CATSSLSGPYEQYF

cdr3_length: 15
v_call: TRBV5-8
clone_size: .
j_call: TRBJ2-1
d_call: TRBD2
cdr3_nt: TGTGCCAGCAGCCCCCGGGACTACTCCTACAATGAGCAGTTCTTC
cdr3_aa: CASSPRDYSYNEQFF

cdr3_length: 14
v_call: TRBV5-1
clone_size: once
j_call: TRBJ2-7
d_call: .
cdr3_nt: TGCGCCAGCAGCTCTAGTTGGACTAACTACGAGCAGTACTTC
cdr3_aa: CASSSSWTNYEQYF

cdr3_length: 17
v_call: TRBV10-3
clone_size: .
j_call: TRBJ1-1
d_call: TRBD1
cdr3_nt: TGTGCCATCAGTGAGTCGACAGGGGGCGGCGCGAACACTGAAGCTTTCTTT
cdr3_aa: CAISESTGGGANTEAFF

cdr3_length: 21
v_call: TRBV4-2
clone_size: .
j_call: TRBJ1-2
d_call: TRBD1
cdr3_nt: TGTGCCAGCAGCCAAGCTTATTTTCGCAGTGGGACAGGGGGTATTAACTATGGCTACACCTTC
cdr3_aa: CASSQAYFRSGTGGINYGYTF

cdr3_length: 14
v_call: TRBV7-3
clone_size: .
j_call: TRBJ2-1
d_call: .
cdr3_nt: TGTGCCAGCAGCCAGTCCAACAGCGGTGGTGAGCAGTTCTTC
cdr3_aa: CASSQSNSGGEQFF

cdr3_length: 13
v_call: TRBV18
clone_size: .
j_call: TRBJ1-4
d_call: TRBD1
cdr3_nt: TGTGCCAGCTCACCCTGGACAGGTGAAAAACTGTTTTTT
cdr3_aa: CASSPWTGEKLFF

cdr3_length: 19
v_call: TRBV11-3
clone_size: .
j_call: TRBJ2-5
d_call: TRBD2
cdr3_nt: TGTGCCAGCAGCTTAAGCTTCGGGGTACTAGCGGGAGGCATGGAGACCCAGTACTTC
cdr3_aa: CASSLSFGVLAGGMETQYF

cdr3_length: 14
v_call: TRBV30
clone_size: .
j_call: TRBJ2-3
d_call: .
cdr3_nt: TGTGCCTGGAGGCGGACAGCTTGGGGAGATACGCAGTATTTT
cdr3_aa: CAWRRTAWGDTQYF

cdr3_length: 15
v_call: TRBV4-1
clone_size: .
j_call: TRBJ1-6
d_call: .
cdr3_nt: TGCGCCAGCAGCCAAGAGGTACAGGGAGACTCCCCCCTCCACTTT
cdr3_aa: CASSQEVQGDSPLHF

cdr3_length: 15
v_call: TRBV19
clone_size: once
j_call: TRBJ1-5
d_call: .
cdr3_nt: TGTGCCAGTAGTATTTTAAGGGGACTCAATCAGCCCCAGCATTTT
cdr3_aa: CASSILRGLNQPQHF

cdr3_length: 16
v_call: TRBV18
clone_size: .
j_call: TRBJ2-3
d_call: .
cdr3_nt: TGTGCCAGCTCCCAAATGGCGGATCTGAACACAGATACGCAGTATTTT
cdr3_aa: CASSQMADLNTDTQYF

cdr3_length: 16
v_call: TRBV6-4
clone_size: .
j_call: TRBJ1-6
d_call: TRBD1
cdr3_nt: TGTGCCAGCAGTGTCGGGACAGGGAAAGAGGGTTCACCCCTCCACTTT
cdr3_aa: CASSVGTGKEGSPLHF

cdr3_length: 16
v_call: TRBV28
clone_size: .
j_call: TRBJ2-7
d_call: TRBD2
cdr3_nt: TGTGCCAGCAGGCATCTAAGGACTAGCGGGATCTACGAGCAGTACTTC
cdr3_aa: CASRHLRTSGIYEQYF

cdr3_length: 14
v_call: TRBV7-2
clone_size: once
j_call: TRBJ2-7
d_call: .
cdr3_nt: TGTGCCAGCAGCCAGAGGGTCCGCTCCTACGAGCAGTACTTC
cdr3_aa: CASSQRVRSYEQYF

cdr3_length: 18
v_call: TRBV14
clone_size: .
j_call: TRBJ2-1
d_call: TRBD2
cdr3_nt: TGTGCCAGCAGCCAAGATCCGGGACTAGCGACTACAATGAGCGAGCAGTTCTTC
cdr3_aa: CASSQDPGLATTMSEQFF

cdr3_length: 16
v_call: TRBV5-5
clone_size: .
j_call: TRBJ1-5
d_call: TRBD1
cdr3_nt: TGTGCCAGCAGCTTGATCTCAGGGGGCCCCAATCAGCCCCAGCATTTT
cdr3_aa: CASSLISGGPNQPQHF

cdr3_length: 13
v_call: TRBV7-2
clone_size: .
j_call: TRBJ1-5
d_call: .
cdr3_nt: TGTGCCAGCAGCCCAGCGGTCAGTCAGCCCCAGCATTTT
cdr3_aa: CASSPAVSQPQHF

cdr3_length: 14
v_call: TRBV19
clone_size: once
j_call: TRBJ2-3
d_call: .
cdr3_nt: TGTGCCAGTAGTACCCAAGGACTCACAGATACGCAGTATTTT
cdr3_aa: CASSTQGLTDTQYF

cdr3_length: 13
v_call: TRBV6-1
clone_size: .
j_call: TRBJ1-4
d_call: .
cdr3_nt: TGTGCCAGCAGTGAAAGTCCCGGGGAAAAACTGTTTTTT
cdr3_aa: CASSESPGEKLFF

cdr3_length: 14
v_call: TRBV19
clone_size: .
j_call: TRBJ1-1
d_call: .
cdr3_nt: TGTGCCAGTAGTACGGGACAATGGAACACTGAAGCTTTCTTT
cdr3_aa: CASSTGQWNTEAFF

cdr3_length: 13
v_call: TRBV30
clone_size: .
j_call: TRBJ2-1
d_call: .
cdr3_nt: TGTGCCTGGGGGGAGATACTAGCAAGTGAGCAGTTCTTC
cdr3_aa: CAWGEILASEQFF

cdr3_length: 14
v_call: TRBV2
clone_size: .
j_call: TRBJ2-7
d_call: TRBD2
cdr3_nt: TGTGCCAGCAACAAACTAGCGGGAGTGTACGAGCAGTACTTC
cdr3_aa: CASNKLAGVYEQYF

cdr3_length: 15
v_call: TRBV21-1
clone_size: .
j_call: TRBJ2-1
d_call: .
cdr3_nt: TGTGCCAGCAGCAAAGCGCTACAGGACTACAATGAGCAGTTCTTC
cdr3_aa: CASSKALQDYNEQFF

cdr3_length: 13
v_call: TRBV11-3
clone_size: .
j_call: TRBJ2-1
d_call: TRBD1
cdr3_nt: TGTGCCAGCAGCTCGGACAGGGACAATGAGCAGTTCTTC
cdr3_aa: CASSSDRDNEQFF

cdr3_length: 15
v_call: TRBV9
clone_size: .
j_call: TRBJ2-3
d_call: TRBD1
cdr3_nt: TGTGCCAGCAGCACACAGGGGGCGACGACAGATACGCAGTATTTT
cdr3_aa: CASSTQGATTDTQYF

cdr3_length: 13
v_call: TRBV30
clone_size: .
j_call: TRBJ1-3
d_call: .
cdr3_nt: TGTGCCTGGAGAGGGGGTAACTGGAACACCATATATTTT
cdr3_aa: CAWRGGNWNTIYF

cdr3_length: 14
v_call: TRBV9
clone_size: .
j_call: TRBJ2-3
d_call: .
cdr3_nt: TGTGCCAGCAGCGCAGGGACTAGCACAGATACGCAGTATTTT
cdr3_aa: CASSAGTSTDTQYF

cdr3_length: 14
v_call: TRBV7-9
clone_size: .
j_call: TRBJ1-1
d_call: .
cdr3_nt: TGTGCCAGCAGCTTAAGCGGGGGTTTCACTGAAGCTTTCTTT
cdr3_aa: CASSLSGGFTEAFF

cdr3_length: 17
v_call: TRBV4-2
clone_size: .
j_call: TRBJ2-3
d_call: TRBD2
cdr3_nt: TGTGCCAGCAGCCAAGGAACTAGCGGGGACCGCACAGATACGCAGTATTTT
cdr3_aa: CASSQGTSGDRTDTQYF

cdr3_length: 14
v_call: TRBV5-1
clone_size: .
j_call: TRBJ2-3
d_call: .
cdr3_nt: TGCGCCAGCAGCAGACTAGTCGGCACAGATACGCAGTATTTT
cdr3_aa: CASSRLVGTDTQYF

cdr3_length: 16
v_call: TRBV12-5
clone_size: .
j_call: TRBJ2-1
d_call: TRBD2
cdr3_nt: TGTGCTAGTGGTTCTGGATTTCTCGGGAGGGGGGATGAGCAGTTCTTC
cdr3_aa: CASGSGFLGRGDEQFF

cdr3_length: 13
v_call: TRBV6-1
clone_size: .
j_call: TRBJ1-3
d_call: .
cdr3_nt: TGTGCCAGCAGGCGGCTCCCTGGAAACACCATATATTTT
cdr3_aa: CASRRLPGNTIYF

cdr3_length: 14
v_call: TRBV2
clone_size: .
j_call: TRBJ2-3
d_call: .
cdr3_nt: TGTGCCAGCAGTGTCGGGCTAGCCCCCGATACGCAGTATTTT
cdr3_aa: CASSVGLAPDTQYF

cdr3_length: 14
v_call: TRBV18
clone_size: .
j_call: TRBJ2-7
d_call: .
cdr3_nt: TGTGCCAGCTCACCGAGGACTGAATCCTACGAGCAGTACTTC
cdr3_aa: CASSPRTESYEQYF

cdr3_length: 17
v_call: TRBV7-9
clone_size: .
j_call: TRBJ2-7
d_call: TRBD1
cdr3_nt: TGTGCCAGCAGCGAAGGGACAGGGGGCGAAGTGTCCTACGAGCAGTACTTC
cdr3_aa: CASSEGTGGEVSYEQYF

cdr3_length: 16
v_call: TRBV4-1
clone_size: once
j_call: TRBJ2-2
d_call: TRBD2
cdr3_nt: TGCGCCAGCAGCCAACGCGGGGGGGCGGGGACCGGGGAGCTGTTTTTT
cdr3_aa: CASSQRGGAGTGELFF

cdr3_length: 10
v_call: TRBV20-1
clone_size: .
j_call: TRBJ2-5
d_call: .
cdr3_nt: TGCAGTGCTGGGGGGGCGGCCCAGTACTTC
cdr3_aa: CSAGGAAQYF

cdr3_length: 13
v_call: TRBV11-3
clone_size: .
j_call: TRBJ2-5
d_call: .
cdr3_nt: TGTGCCAGCAGCTATGGACATTCGAAGACCCAGTACTTC
cdr3_aa: CASSYGHSKTQYF

cdr3_length: 14
v_call: TRBV7-2
clone_size: few
j_call: TRBJ2-7
d_call: TRBD1
cdr3_nt: TGTGCCAGCAGCCCCAGGACAGGGGCCTACGAGCAGTACTTC
cdr3_aa: CASSPRTGAYEQYF

cdr3_length: 18
v_call: TRBV27
clone_size: .
j_call: TRBJ2-6
d_call: .
cdr3_nt: TGTGCCAGCAGTTTATATTCAGGAAAGTACTCTGGGGCCAACGTCCTGACTTTC
cdr3_aa: CASSLYSGKYSGANVLTF

cdr3_length: 17
v_call: TRBV12-1
clone_size: .
j_call: TRBJ2-1
d_call: .
cdr3_nt: TGTGCCAGCAGCTTTGCTTTGGGACAGGGGGATTACAATGAGCAGTTCTTC
cdr3_aa: CASSFALGQGDYNEQFF